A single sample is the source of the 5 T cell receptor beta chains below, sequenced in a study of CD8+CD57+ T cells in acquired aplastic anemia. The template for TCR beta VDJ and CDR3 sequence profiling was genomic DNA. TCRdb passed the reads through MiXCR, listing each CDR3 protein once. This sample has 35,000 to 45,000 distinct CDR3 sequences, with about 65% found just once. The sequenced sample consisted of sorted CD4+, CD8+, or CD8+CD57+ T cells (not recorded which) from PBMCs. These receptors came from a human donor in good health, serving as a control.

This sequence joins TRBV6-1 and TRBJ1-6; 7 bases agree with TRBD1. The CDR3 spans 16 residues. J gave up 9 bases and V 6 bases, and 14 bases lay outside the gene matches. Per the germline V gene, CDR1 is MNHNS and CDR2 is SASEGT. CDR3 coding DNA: TGTGCCAGCAGAAGGACAGGAGCTGAATTTGGTTCACCCCTCCACTTT. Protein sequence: CASRRTGAEFGSPLHF.

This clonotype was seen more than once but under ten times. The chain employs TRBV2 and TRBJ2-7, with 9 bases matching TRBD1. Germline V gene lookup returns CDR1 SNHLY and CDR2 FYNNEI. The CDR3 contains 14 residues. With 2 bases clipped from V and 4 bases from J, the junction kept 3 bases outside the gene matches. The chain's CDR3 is CASSESQGAYEQYF. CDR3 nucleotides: TGTGCCAGCAGTGAATCACAGGGGGCTTACGAGCAGTACTTC.

CDR3 sequence reads: CASSESEMGTQYF. The DNA for the CDR3 is TGTGCCAGCAGTGAATCGGAGATGGGGACCCAGTACTTC. The V and J genes are TRBV2 and TRBJ2-5; no clear D. Germline loops: CDR1 SNHLY, CDR2 FYNNEI. The CDR3 is 13 residues long. V gave up 2 bases and J gave up 7 bases, with 11 bases separating them.

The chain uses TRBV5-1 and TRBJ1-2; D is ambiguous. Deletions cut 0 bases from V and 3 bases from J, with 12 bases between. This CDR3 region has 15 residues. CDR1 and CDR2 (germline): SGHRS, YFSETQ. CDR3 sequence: CASSLELGRHYGYTF. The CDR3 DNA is TGCGCCAGCAGCTTGGAGCTGGGGAGGCACTATGGCTACACCTTC.

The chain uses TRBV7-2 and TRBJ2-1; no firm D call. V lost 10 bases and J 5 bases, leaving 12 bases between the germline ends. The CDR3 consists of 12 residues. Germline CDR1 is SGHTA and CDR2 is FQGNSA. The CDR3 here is CANGLTNNEQFF. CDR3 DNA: TGTGCCAACGGGCTCACCAACAATGAGCAGTTCTTC.